The next 23 T cell receptor beta chains were all read from a single sample in a study of CD8 T cells in Susac syndrome (dated by TCRdb to about 2019). The library was obtained by the immunoSEQ multiplex PCR assay. RNA was extracted using the RNeasy kit, and about 0.5 to 1 microgram was reverse transcribed with random hexamers. TCRdb reworked the public reads: Q25 trimming with fastp, MiXCR clone assembly, productive beta chains retained. Every entry covers one CDR3 protein and lists the most common genes and DNA from its rows. This sample comprises under 300,000 distinct CDR3 sequences, about 95% of them detected only once. The ten largest account for around 0.1% of the sample. The source material was CD4+ T cells from PBMCs. The receptor source for this set is a human donor with Susac syndrome.

This chain connects TRBV29-1 to TRBJ2-7; 7 nucleotides line up with TRBD2. Germline V CDR1 and CDR2: SQVTM, ANQGSEA. The CDR3 runs to 13 residues. The J segment lost 3 bases and the V segment lost 6 bases, leaving 8 bases of the junction unmatched. As DNA, the CDR3 is TGCAGCGTCCTATCGGGGGGTGGCTACGAGCAGTACTTC. This encodes CSVLSGGGYEQYF.

The chain joins TRBV21-1 to TRBJ2-1; the table's D call, TRBD2, was not checked against the DNA. TRBV21-1 is a pseudogene segment. The CDR3 is 12 residues long. The CDR3 DNA reads as TGTGCCAGCAGCAAGGGAATAGGTGAGCAGTTCTTC. The encoded protein is CASSKGIGEQFF.

This chain joins TRBV12-3 or TRBV12-4 and TRBJ2-7, with 10 bases that match TRBD2. This CDR3 is 15 amino acids long. The junction had 7 bases not matched to a gene; V was cut back by 5 bases and J by 3 bases. CDR3 sequence: CASSLGLADYYEQYF. CDR3 nucleotide sequence: TGTGCCAGCAGTCTAGGACTAGCGGATTACTACGAGCAGTACTTC.

J is TRBJ1-2 and V is TRBV19; no clear D. Germline lookup yields CDR1 LNHDA and CDR2 SQIVND (reference sequence). Trimming removed 9 bases at V and 5 bases at J, with 10 bases between. This CDR3 comprises 11 residues. Here the CDR3 reads CASDGGYGYTF. DNA for the CDR3: TGTGCCAGCGATGGCGGATATGGCTACACCTTC.

The rearrangement links TRBV20-1 to TRBJ2-7, with D maybe TRBD1 (7 bases). Germline V lookup: CDR1 DFQATT, CDR2 SNEGSKA (reference sequence). This CDR3 region has 14 residues. V shed 5 bases and J shed 5 bases, with 19 bases lying between them. As DNA, the CDR3 is TGCAGTGCTCCTAGACAGGGAGGCTCTCACGAGCAGTACTTC. Protein sequence: CSAPRQGGSHEQYF.

The rearrangement uses TRBV7-2 and TRBJ1-2, with TRBD1 matching 8 bases. CDR3 length: 14 amino acids. V shed 3 bases and J 4 bases; nucleotides not matched to a gene: 4. From germline, CDR1 is SGHTA and CDR2 FQGNSA. The CDR3 DNA follows: TGTGCCAGCAGCTTTCAAGACAGGGGCTATGGCTACACCTTC. Its protein product is CASSFQDRGYGYTF.

The CDR3 protein is CASSQGGPGGETQYF. The CDR3 DNA is TGTGCCAGCAGCCAAGGTGGTCCGGGAGGAGAGACCCAGTACTTC. V and J are TRBV3-1 and TRBJ2-5, with 7 bases identical to TRBD2. Germline values: CDR1 LGHDT, CDR2 YNNKEL (reference sequence). The V gene end was trimmed by 1 base and the J gene end by 4 bases; junction bases not matched to a gene: 6. The CDR3 is made up of 15 amino acids.

The chain combines TRBV30 with TRBJ1-2; D is unresolved. V was cut by 4 bases and J by 8 bases, with 17 bases left in between. The CDR3 is 13 residues long. Germline assignment: CDR1 GTSNPN and CDR2 SVGIG (reference sequence). CDR3 in amino acids: CAWISLLARGYTF. The CDR3, as DNA: TGTGCCTGGATCTCTTTGCTGGCGCGCGGCTACACCTTC.

The chain uses TRBV27 and TRBJ2-1; 11 bases match TRBD2. This CDR3 contains 14 residues. CDR1 is MNHEY and CDR2 is SMNVEV in the germline V gene (reference sequence). V shed 7 bases and J 15 bases; nucleotides not matched to a gene: 14. The CDR3 region has the DNA TGTGCCAGCACCCTAAATGGGGCTAGCGGGAGGACGTTCTTC. Translating gives CASTLNGASGRTFF.

V is TRBV24-1 and J is TRBJ2-5; D gene ambiguous. CDR3 size: 16 residues. Germline V gene sequence: CDR1 KGHDR, CDR2 SFDVKD. V was clipped by 4 bases and J by 0 bases, with 14 bases between them. The CDR3 is CATSDFPGRNQETQYF. CDR3 nucleotides: TGTGCCACCAGTGACTTCCCAGGACGTAACCAAGAGACCCAGTACTTC.

This clonotype was counted a single time. This chain connects TRBV11-3 to TRBJ1-1; no definite D call. The ends were cut back, 0 bases at V and 7 bases at J, with 3 bases in the middle. This CDR3 region has 11 residues. CDR1 SGHNT and CDR2 YENEEA come from the germline V gene. The CDR3 nucleotides are TGTGCCAGCAGCTTAGAATTTGAAGCTTTCTTT. Translated: CASSLEFEAFF. The full variable domain, in which reference TRBV11-3 and TRBJ1-1 provide the parts outside the CDR3, is EAGVVQSPRYKIIEKKQPVAFWCNPISGHNTLYWYLQNLGQGPELLIRYENEEAVDDSQLPKDRFSAERLKGVDSTLKIQPAELGDSAVYLCASSLEFEAFFGQGTRLTVV.

This clonotype was observed once. The chain employs TRBV29-1 and TRBJ2-1; 10 bases fit TRBD1. Per germline, CDR1 SQVTM and CDR2 ANQGSEA. This CDR3 comprises 15 residues. V shed 6 bases and J 7 bases; nucleotides not matched to a gene: 12. The CDR3 coding sequence is TGCAGCGTCGGATCACACTGGACAGGGGGGAATGAGCAGTTCTTC. It is translated as CSVGSHWTGGNEQFF.

The chain combines TRBV18 with TRBJ1-3; D perhaps matches TRBD1 (6 bases). This CDR3 is 15 amino acids long. The V gene lost 4 bases and the J gene lost 3 bases, with 13 bases spanning the gap. Germline V lookup: CDR1 KGHSH, CDR2 LQKENI. CDR3 loop: CASSQQGFHGNTIYF. Written as DNA, the CDR3 is TGTGCCAGCTCACAACAGGGCTTTCATGGAAACACCATATATTTT.

The V and J genes are TRBV7-9 and TRBJ2-7; 9 bases map to TRBD2. J gave up 3 bases and V 5 bases, and 5 bases lay outside the gene matches. The length of the CDR3 is 14 residues. Germline-derived CDR1 and CDR2 are SEHNR and FQNEAQ (reference sequence). The CDR3 protein is CASSARTSDYEQYF. Written as DNA, the CDR3 is TGTGCCAGCAGCGCCCGGACTAGCGACTACGAGCAGTACTTC.

This rearrangement joins TRBV5-4 to TRBJ2-3, with TRBD2 matching over 9 bases. CDR3 size: 15 residues. Germline V gene lookup returns CDR1 SGHNT and CDR2 YYREEE (reference sequence). Trimming took 2 bases from V and 5 from J; bases not matched to a gene: 6. Written as DNA, the CDR3 is TGTGCCAGCAGCTTAGCGGGAGGCCGTGGAGATACGCAGTATTTT. Its translation is CASSLAGGRGDTQYF.

This clonotype showed up just once. The chain joins TRBV3-1 to TRBJ2-1; 9 bases map to TRBD2. The CDR3 spans 16 residues. The germline V gene encodes CDR1 LGHDT and CDR2 YNNKEL (reference sequence). Trimming cost V 4 bases and J 7 bases; bases outside gene matches: 11. The CDR3 coding sequence is TGTGCCAGCAGCCTCTCTTTTTATAGCGGGAGAAATGAGCAGTTCTTC. It codes for CASSLSFYSGRNEQFF.

The chain joins TRBV28 to TRBJ1-4; D remains unclear. Trimming stripped 3 bases from V and 1 base from J, with 9 bases between. From germline, CDR1 is MDHEN and CDR2 SYDVKM. The CDR3 is 15 residues long. The CDR3 DNA reads as TGTGCCAGCAGTTTTATTCCTGGAACTAATGAAAAACTGTTTTTT. Translated, it gives CASSFIPGTNEKLFF.

The rearrangement uses TRBV20-1 and TRBJ1-1; D remains unclear. The CDR3 is made up of 14 amino acids. With 0 bases removed from V and 6 bases from J, the gap between germline ends came to 14 bases. Germline CDR1 and CDR2: DFQATT and SNEGSKA (reference sequence). In DNA, the CDR3 is TGCAGTGCTAGAGATGACGGCGCAAACGCTGAAGCTTTCTTT. It specifies CSARDDGANAEAFF.

The rearrangement uses TRBV30 and TRBJ2-1; no reliable D call. This CDR3 has 11 residues. Trimming left V 0 bases short and J 7 bases short, with 4 bases between. The germline gives CDR1 GTSNPN, CDR2 SVGIG (reference sequence). The CDR3 DNA is TGTGCCTGGAGTGTTAAGAATGAGCAGTTCTTC. Translated: CAWSVKNEQFF. The whole variable domain, filled in from reference TRBV30 and TRBJ2-1, reads SQTIHQWPATLVQPVGSPLSLECTVEGTSNPNLYWYRQAAGRGLQLLFYSVGIGQISSEVPQNLSASRPQDRQFILSSKKLLLSDSGFYLCAWSVKNEQFFGPGTRLTVL.

J is TRBJ1-1 and V is TRBV29-1; D gene unclear. Trimming left V 6 bases short and J 0 bases short, with 11 bases between. CDR3 size: 13 residues. The germline V gene encodes CDR1 SQVTM and CDR2 ANQGSEA. CDR3 residues: CSVSLGLNTEAFF. CDR3 nucleotide sequence: TGCAGCGTATCGCTAGGGTTGAACACTGAAGCTTTCTTT.

The J gene is TRBJ1-5, the V gene TRBV29-1, with D perhaps matching TRBD1 (5 bases). From germline, CDR1 is SQVTM and CDR2 ANQGSEA. The CDR3 totals 13 residues. Trimming took 6 bases from V and 1 from J, leaving 10 bases between them. CDR3 nucleotides: TGCAGCGTCTGGGGGGGGAGCAATCAGCCCCAGCATTTT. It translates to CSVWGGSNQPQHF. The whole variable domain, remainder taken from reference TRBV29-1 and TRBJ1-5, is SAVISQKPSRDICQRGTSLTIQCQVDSQVTMMFWYRQQPGQSLTLIATANQGSEATYESGFVIDKFPISRPNLTFSTLTVSNMSPEDSSIYLCSVWGGSNQPQHFGDGTRLSIL.

CDR3 in amino acids: CASSLKFPAEALTDEQFF. The CDR3 DNA sequence: TGTGCCAGCAGTTTAAAGTTTCCTGCAGAAGCTTTAACCGATGAGCAGTTCTTC. The V call is TRBV27, the J call TRBJ2-1; D is undetermined. The CDR3 spans 18 residues. With 2 bases removed from V and 8 bases from J, the gap between germline ends came to 25 bases. Germline V gene lookup returns CDR1 MNHEY and CDR2 SMNVEV (reference sequence).

The genes are TRBV2 and TRBJ2-2; 10 bases are a match to TRBD1. J lost 5 bases, V lost 7 bases, and 4 bases had no gene match. This CDR3 comprises 14 residues. CDR1 SNHLY and CDR2 FYNNEI come from the germline V gene. For the CDR3, the DNA is TGTGCCAGCAATCTGGACAGGGGGACCGGGGAGCTGTTTTTT. Residues: CASNLDRGTGELFF.